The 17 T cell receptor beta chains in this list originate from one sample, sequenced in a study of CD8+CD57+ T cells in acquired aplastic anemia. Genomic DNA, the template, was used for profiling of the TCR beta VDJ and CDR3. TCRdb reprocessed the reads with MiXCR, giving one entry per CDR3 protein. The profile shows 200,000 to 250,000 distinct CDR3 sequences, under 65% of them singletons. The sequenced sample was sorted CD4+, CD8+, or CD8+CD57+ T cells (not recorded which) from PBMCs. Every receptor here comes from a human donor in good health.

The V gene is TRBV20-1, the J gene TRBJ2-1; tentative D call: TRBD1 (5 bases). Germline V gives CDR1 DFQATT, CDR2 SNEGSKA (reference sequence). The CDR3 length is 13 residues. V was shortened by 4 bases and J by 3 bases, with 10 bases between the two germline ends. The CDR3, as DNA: TGCAGTGCTAACACAGGAGACTACAATGAGCAGTTCTTC. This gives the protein CSANTGDYNEQFF.

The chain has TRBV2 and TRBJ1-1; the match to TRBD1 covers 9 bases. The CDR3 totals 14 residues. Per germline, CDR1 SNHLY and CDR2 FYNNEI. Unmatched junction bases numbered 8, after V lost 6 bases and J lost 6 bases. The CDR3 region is CASRVGQGLSEAFF. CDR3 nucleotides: TGTGCCAGCAGAGTGGGACAGGGTTTGTCTGAAGCTTTCTTT.

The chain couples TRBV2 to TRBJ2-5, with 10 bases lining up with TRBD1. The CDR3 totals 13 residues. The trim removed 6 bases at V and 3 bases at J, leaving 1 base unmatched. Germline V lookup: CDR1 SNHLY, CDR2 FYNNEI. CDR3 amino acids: CASRDRGKETQYF. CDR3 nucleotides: TGTGCCAGCAGGGACAGGGGGAAAGAGACCCAGTACTTC.

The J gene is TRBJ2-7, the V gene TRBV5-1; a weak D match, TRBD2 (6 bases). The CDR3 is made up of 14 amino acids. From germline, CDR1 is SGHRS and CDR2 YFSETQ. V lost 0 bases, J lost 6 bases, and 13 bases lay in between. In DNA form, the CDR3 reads TGCGCCAGCAGCTTGGTAGCCGGGGGTCGCGAGCAGTACTTC. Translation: CASSLVAGGREQYF.

The CDR3 sequence is CASSLAGERAQYF. CDR3 nucleotides: TGTGCCAGCAGCTTAGCGGGGGAGAGGGCGCAGTATTTT. This rearrangement joins TRBV7-2 to TRBJ2-3; the D gene could be TRBD1 or TRBD2 (5 bases each). There are 13 residues in the CDR3. The germline gives CDR1 SGHTA, CDR2 FQGNSA. The V gene lost 0 bases and the J gene lost 10 bases, with 11 bases spanning the gap.

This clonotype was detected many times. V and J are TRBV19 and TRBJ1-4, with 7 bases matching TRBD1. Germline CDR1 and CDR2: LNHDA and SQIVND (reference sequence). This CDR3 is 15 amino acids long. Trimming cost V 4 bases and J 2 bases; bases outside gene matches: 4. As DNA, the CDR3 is TGTGCCAGTAGTACGGGGACAGCTACTAATGAAAAACTGTTTTTT. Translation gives CASSTGTATNEKLFF.

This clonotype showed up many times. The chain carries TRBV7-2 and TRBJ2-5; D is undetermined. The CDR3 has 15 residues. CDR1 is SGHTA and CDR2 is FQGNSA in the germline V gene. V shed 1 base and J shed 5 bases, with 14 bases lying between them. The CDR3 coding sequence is TGTGCCAGCAGCTTAGGCCTTGGGGTCTGGGAGACCCAGTACTTC. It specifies CASSLGLGVWETQYF. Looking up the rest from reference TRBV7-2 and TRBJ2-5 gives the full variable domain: GAGVSQSPSNKVTEKGKDVELRCDPISGHTALYWYRQSLGQGLEFLIYFQGNSAPDKSGLPSDRFSAERTGGSVSTLTIQRTQQEDSAVYLCASSLGLGVWETQYFGPGTRLLVL.

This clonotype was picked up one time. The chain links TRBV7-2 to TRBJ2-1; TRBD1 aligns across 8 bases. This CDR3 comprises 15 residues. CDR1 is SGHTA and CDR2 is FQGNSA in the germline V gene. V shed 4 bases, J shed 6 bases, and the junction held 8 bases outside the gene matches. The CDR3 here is CASSSDRGISNEQFF. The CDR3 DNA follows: TGTGCCAGCAGCTCTGACAGGGGTATTAGCAATGAGCAGTTCTTC.

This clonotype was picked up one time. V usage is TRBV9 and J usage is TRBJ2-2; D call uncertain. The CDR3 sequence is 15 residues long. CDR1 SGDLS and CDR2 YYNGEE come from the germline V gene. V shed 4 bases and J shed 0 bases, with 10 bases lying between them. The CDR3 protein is CASSRMLANTGELFF. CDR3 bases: TGTGCCAGCAGCCGGATGTTAGCGAACACCGGGGAGCTGTTTTTT.

CDR3 DNA: TGTGCCAGCAGCTTAGTGCTAACTCCGGACAGGGAGGCTTTCTTT. Protein product: CASSLVLTPDREAFF. The genes are TRBV7-4 and TRBJ1-1; 8 nucleotides line up with TRBD1. There are 15 residues in the CDR3. V dropped 1 base and J dropped 11; count of bases not matched to a gene: 12. The germline CDR1 and CDR2 sequences are SGHVT and SQSDAQ.

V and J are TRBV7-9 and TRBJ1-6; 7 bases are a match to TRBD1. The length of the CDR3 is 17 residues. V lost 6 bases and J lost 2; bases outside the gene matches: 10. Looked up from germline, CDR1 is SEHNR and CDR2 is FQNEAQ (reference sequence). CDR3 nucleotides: TGTGCCAGCAGTTATACCGGGACAGAGCCCTATAATTCACCCCTCCACTTT. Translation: CASSYTGTEPYNSPLHF.

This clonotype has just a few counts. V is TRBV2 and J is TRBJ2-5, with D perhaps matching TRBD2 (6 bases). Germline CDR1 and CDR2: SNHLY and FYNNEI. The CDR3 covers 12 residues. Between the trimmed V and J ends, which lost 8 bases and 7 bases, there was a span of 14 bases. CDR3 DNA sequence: TGTGCCAGCTCACCGGGACTTGGGACCCAGTACTTC. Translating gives CASSPGLGTQYF.

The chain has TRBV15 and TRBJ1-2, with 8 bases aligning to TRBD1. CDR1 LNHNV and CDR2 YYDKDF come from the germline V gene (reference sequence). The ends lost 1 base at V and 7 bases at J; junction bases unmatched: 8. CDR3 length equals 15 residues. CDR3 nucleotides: TGTGCCACCAGCAGAGGGGGGGCAACAGGGGGTGGCTACACCTTC. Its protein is CATSRGGATGGGYTF. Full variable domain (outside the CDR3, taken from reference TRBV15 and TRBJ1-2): DAMVIQNPRYQVTQFGKPVTLSCSQTLNHNVMYWYQQKSSQAPKLLFHYYDKDFNNEADTPDNFQSRRPNTSFCFLDIRSPGLGDTAMYLCATSRGGATGGGYTFGSGTRLTVV.

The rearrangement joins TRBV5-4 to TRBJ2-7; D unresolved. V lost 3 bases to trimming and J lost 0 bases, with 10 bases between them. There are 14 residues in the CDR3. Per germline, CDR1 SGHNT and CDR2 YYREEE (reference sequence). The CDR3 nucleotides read TGTGCCAGCAGCTCGGAACCTCTCTCCTACGAGCAGTACTTC. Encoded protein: CASSSEPLSYEQYF.

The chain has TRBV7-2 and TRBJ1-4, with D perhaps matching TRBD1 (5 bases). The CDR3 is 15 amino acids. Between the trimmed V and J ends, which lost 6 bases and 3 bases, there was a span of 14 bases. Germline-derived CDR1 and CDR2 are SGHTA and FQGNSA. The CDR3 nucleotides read TGTGCCAGCAGACTTACAGGCCACCCTAATGAAAAACTGTTTTTT. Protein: CASRLTGHPNEKLFF.

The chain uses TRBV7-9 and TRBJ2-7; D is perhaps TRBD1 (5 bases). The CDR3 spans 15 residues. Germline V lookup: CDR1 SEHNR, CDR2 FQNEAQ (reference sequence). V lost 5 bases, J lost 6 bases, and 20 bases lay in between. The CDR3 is CASSQGTPRVGEQYF. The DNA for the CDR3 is TGTGCCAGCAGCCAGGGAACCCCCAGGGTCGGCGAGCAGTACTTC.

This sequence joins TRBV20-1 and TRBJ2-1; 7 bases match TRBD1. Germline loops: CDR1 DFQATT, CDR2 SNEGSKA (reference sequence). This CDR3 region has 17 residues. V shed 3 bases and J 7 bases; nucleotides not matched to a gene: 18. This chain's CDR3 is CSARYDRAGVIENEQFF. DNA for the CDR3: TGCAGTGCTAGGTATGACAGGGCCGGGGTAATTGAGAATGAGCAGTTCTTC.